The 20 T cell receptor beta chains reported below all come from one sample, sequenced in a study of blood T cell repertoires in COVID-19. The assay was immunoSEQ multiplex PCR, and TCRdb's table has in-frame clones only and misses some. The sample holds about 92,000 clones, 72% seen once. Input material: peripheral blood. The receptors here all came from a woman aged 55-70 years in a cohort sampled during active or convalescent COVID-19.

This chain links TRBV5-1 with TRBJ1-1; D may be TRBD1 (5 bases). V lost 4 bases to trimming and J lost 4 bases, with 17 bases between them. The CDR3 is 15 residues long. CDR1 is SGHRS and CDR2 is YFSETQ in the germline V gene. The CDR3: CASSPGGSGITEAFF. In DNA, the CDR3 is TGCGCCAGCAGCCCTGGGGGGTCGGGTATCACTGAAGCTTTCTTT.

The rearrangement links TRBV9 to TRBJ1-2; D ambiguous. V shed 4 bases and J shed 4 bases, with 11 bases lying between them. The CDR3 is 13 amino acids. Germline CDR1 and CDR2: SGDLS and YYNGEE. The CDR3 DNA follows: TGTGCCAGCAGCCTGGAGAGGAGCTATGGCTACACCTTC. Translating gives CASSLERSYGYTF. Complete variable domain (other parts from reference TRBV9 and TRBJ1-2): DSGVTQTPKHLITATGQRVTLRCSPRSGDLSVYWYQQSLDQGLQFLIQYYNGEERAKGNILERFSAQQFPDLHSELNLSSLELGDSALYFCASSLERSYGYTFGSGTRLTVV.

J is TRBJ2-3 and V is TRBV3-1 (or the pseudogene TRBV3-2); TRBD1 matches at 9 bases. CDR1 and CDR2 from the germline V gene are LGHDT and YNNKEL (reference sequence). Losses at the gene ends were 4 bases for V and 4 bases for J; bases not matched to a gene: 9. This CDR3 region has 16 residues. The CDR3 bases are TGTGCCAGCAGCCGCCGGGACAGGGCTGTTGCAGATACGCAGTATTTT. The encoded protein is CASSRRDRAVADTQYF.

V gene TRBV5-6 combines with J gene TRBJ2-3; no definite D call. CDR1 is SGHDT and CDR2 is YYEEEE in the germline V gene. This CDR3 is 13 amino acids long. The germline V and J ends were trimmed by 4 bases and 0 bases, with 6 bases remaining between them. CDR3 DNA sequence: TGTGCCAGCAGCCCGACTAGCACAGATACGCAGTATTTT. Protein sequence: CASSPTSTDTQYF.

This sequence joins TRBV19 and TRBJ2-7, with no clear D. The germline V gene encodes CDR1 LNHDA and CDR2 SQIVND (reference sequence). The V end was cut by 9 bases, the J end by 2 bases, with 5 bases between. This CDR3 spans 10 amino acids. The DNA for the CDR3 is TGTGCCAGCTACGCCTACGAGCAGTACTTC. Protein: CASYAYEQYF.

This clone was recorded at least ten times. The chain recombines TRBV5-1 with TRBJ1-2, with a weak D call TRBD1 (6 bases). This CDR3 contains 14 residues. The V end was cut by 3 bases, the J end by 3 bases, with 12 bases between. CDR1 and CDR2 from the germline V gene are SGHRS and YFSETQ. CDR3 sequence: CASSSLQGDYGYTF. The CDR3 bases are TGCGCCAGCAGCTCATTACAGGGAGACTATGGCTACACCTTC. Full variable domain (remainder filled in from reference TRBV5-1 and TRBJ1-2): KAGVTQTPRYLIKTRGQQVTLSCSPISGHRSVSWYQQTPGQGLQFLFEYFSETQRNKGNFPGRFSGRQFSNSRSEMNVSTLELGDSALYLCASSSLQGDYGYTFGSGTRLTVV.

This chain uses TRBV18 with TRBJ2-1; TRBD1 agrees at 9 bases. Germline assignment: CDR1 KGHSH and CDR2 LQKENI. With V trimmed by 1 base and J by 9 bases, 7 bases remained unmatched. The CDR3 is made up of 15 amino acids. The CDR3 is CASSPLRDREPEQFF. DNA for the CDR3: TGTGCCAGCTCACCACTTCGGGACAGGGAGCCTGAGCAGTTCTTC. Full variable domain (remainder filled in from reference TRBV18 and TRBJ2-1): NAGVMQNPRHLVRRRGQEARLRCSPMKGHSHVYWYRQLPEEGLKFMVYLQKENIIDESGMPKERFSAEFPKEGPSILRIQQVVRGDSAAYFCASSPLRDREPEQFFGPGTRLTVL.

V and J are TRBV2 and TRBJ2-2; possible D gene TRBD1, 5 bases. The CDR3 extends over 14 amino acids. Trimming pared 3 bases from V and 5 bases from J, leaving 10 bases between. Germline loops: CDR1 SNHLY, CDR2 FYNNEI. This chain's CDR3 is CASSEFRVTGELFF. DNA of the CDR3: TGTGCCAGCAGTGAGTTCAGGGTAACCGGGGAGCTGTTTTTT.

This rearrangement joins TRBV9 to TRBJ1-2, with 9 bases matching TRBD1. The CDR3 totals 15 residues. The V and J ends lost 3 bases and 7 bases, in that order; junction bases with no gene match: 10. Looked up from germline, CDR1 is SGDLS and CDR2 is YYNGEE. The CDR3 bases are TGTGCCAGCAGCGCGACCGGGACAGGGAGTCCTGGCTACACCTTC. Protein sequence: CASSATGTGSPGYTF.

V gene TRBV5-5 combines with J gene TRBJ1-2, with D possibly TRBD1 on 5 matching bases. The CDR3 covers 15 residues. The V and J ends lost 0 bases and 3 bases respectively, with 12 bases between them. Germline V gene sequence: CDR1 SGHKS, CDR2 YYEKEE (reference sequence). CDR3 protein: CASSLAQGSYYGYTF. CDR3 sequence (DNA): TGTGCCAGCAGCTTGGCCCAGGGAAGTTACTATGGCTACACCTTC.

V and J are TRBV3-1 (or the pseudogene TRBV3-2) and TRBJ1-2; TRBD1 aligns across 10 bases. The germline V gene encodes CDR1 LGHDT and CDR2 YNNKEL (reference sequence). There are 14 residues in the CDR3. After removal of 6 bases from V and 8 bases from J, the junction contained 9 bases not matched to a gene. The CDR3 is CASRPGQGMRGYTF. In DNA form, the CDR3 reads TGTGCCAGCAGACCGGGACAGGGGATGAGGGGCTACACCTTC.

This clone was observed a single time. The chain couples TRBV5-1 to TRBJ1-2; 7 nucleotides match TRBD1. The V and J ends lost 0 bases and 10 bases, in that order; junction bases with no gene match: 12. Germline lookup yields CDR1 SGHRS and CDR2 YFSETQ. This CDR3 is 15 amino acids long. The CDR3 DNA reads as TGCGCCAGCAGCTTGGCCCTCAGGGGGAACTCTAACTACACCTTC. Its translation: CASSLALRGNSNYTF.

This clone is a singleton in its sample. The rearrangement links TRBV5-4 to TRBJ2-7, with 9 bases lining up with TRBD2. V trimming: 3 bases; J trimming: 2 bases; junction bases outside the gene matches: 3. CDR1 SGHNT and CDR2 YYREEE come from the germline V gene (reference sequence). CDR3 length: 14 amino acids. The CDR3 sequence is CASSSASGAYEQYF. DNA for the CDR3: TGTGCCAGCAGCTCCGCTAGCGGGGCCTACGAGCAGTACTTC.

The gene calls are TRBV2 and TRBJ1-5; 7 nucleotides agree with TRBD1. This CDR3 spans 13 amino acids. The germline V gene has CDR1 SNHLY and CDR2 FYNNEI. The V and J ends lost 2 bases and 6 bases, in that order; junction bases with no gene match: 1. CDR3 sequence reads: CASSEQGGQPQHF. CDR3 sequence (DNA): TGTGCCAGCAGTGAACAGGGGGGTCAGCCCCAGCATTTT.

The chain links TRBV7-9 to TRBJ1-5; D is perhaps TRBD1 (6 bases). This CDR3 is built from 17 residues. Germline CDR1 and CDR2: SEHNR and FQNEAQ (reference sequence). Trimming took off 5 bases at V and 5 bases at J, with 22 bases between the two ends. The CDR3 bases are TGTGCCAGCAGCCCCAGTGCGGGGGACGACAGGTATCAGCCCCAGCATTTT. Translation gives CASSPSAGDDRYQPQHF.

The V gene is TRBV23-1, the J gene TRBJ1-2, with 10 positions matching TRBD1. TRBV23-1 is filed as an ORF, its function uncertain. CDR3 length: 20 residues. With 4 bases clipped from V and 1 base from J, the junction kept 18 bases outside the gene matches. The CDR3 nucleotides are TGCGCCAGCAGTCCCCGGCCCCCGGGACAGGGGCCGGGATATAACTATGGCTACACCTTC. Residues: CASSPRPPGQGPGYNYGYTF.

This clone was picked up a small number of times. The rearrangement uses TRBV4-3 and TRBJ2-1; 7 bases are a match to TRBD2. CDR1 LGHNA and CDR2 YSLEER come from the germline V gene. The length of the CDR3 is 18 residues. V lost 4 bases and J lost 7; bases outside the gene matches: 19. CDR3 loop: CASSLRDSGLQRGNEQFF. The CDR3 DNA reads TGCGCCAGCAGCCTCCGTGATAGCGGGCTCCAACGGGGAAATGAGCAGTTCTTC.

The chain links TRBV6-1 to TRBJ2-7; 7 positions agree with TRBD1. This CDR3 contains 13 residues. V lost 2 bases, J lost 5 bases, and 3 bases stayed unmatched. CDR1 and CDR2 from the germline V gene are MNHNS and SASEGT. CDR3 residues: CASSERTGDEQYF. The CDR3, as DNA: TGTGCCAGCAGTGAAAGGACAGGCGACGAGCAGTACTTC.

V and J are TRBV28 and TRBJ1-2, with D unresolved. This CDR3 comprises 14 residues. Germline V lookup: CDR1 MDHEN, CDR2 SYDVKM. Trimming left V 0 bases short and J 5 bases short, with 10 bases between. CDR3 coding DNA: TGTGCCAGCAGTTTATGGGCGGGTAATTATGGCTACACCTTC. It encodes CASSLWAGNYGYTF.

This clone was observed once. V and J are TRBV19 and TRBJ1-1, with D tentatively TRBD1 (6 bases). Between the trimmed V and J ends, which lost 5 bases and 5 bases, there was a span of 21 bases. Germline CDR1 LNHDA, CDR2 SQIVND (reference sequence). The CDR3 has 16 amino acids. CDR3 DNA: TGTGCCAGTAGTGTCCGCGTGACAGGCAAGGGGACTGAAGCTTTCTTT. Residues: CASSVRVTGKGTEAFF.